This record looks at one T cell receptor beta chain sequence and its context. What it binds is not known. Profiled with immunoSEQ multiplex PCR; TCRdb holds only in-frame clones, not every one. This table holds 200,000 to 250,000 clones, about four fifths found once. The sample belongs to a study of cytotoxic CD8 clonotypes in ibrutinib-treated CLL. As for the study in general: Timing of response sample collection was a median around twelve months after treatment start, with a range of 6 to 36. Study-wide findings and caveats: Clonality at baseline surpassed age-matched healthy donors and tracked circulating CD8+ T-cell counts. Public clonotypes, found uncommonly, either contracted or stayed stable on treatment.

The CDR3 has 16 residues. This sequence originates from a human donor with chronic lymphocytic leukemia. The V gene is TRBV21-1, the J gene TRBJ1-2; the table assigns TRBD1, which was not confirmed against the DNA. TRBV21-1 is a pseudogene. Sequences were derived from PBMCs, sampled after 12 months of ibrutinib treatment. The DNA of the CDR3 is TGTGCCAGCAGATCGCTCCAGATAGGACAGGGGTATGGCTACACCTTC. Its translation: CASRSLQIGQGYGYTF.